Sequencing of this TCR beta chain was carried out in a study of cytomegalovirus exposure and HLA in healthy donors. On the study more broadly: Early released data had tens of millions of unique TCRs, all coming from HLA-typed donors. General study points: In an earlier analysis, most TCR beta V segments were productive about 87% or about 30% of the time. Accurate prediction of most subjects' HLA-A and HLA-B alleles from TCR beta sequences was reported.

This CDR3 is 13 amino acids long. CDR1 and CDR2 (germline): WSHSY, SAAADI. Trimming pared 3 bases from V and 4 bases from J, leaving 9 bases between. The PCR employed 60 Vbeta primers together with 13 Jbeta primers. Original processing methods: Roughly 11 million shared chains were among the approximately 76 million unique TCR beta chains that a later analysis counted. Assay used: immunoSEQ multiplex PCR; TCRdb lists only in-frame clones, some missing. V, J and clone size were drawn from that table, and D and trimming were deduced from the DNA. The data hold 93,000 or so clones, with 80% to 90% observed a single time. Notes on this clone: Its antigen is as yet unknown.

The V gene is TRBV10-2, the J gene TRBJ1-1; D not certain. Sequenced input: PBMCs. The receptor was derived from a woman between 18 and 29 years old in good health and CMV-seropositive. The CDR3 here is CASSDPGFTEAFF. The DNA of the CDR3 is TGCGCCAGCAGTGACCCGGGGTTCACTGAAGCTTTCTTT.